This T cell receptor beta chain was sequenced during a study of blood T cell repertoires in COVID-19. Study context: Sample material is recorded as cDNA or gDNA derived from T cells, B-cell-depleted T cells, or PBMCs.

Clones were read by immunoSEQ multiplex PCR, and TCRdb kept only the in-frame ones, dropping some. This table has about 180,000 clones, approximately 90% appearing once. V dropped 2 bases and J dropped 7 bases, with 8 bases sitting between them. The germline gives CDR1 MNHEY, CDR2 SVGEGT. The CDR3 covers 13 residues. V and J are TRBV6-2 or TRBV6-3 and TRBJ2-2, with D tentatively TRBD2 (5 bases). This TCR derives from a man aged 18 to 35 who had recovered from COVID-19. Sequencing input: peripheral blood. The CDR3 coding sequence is TGTGCCAGCAGTTACACTAGTAACGGGGAGCTGTTTTTT. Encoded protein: CASSYTSNGELFF.